Listed below are T cell receptor beta chains from one sample, sequenced in a study of cytomegalovirus exposure and HLA in healthy donors. Repertoires were generated with immunoSEQ multiplex PCR, while TCRdb's copy carries only in-frame clones and drops some. The profile shows 80,000 or so clones, over 60% of them singletons. What was sequenced was PBMCs. These receptors came from a man between 40 and 49 years old in good health and CMV-seronegative. CDR3s leave out the opening cysteine and the closing phenylalanine or tryptophan.

j_call	v_call	cdr3_aa
TRBJ2-1	TRBV30	AWSRVAGGYEQF
TRBJ2-2	TRBV2	ASSEAGLGAGELF
TRBJ1-2	TRBV6-5	ASSYGGQGNYGYT
TRBJ1-1	TRBV4-2	ASSQVGQGTEAF
TRBJ1-6	TRBV9	ASSAGGNSPLH
TRBJ1-6	TRBV30	AWRIRPQPLH
TRBJ1-5	TRBV9	ASSVEGAQPQH
TRBJ1-1	TRBV9	ASSVGGAKNTEAF
TRBJ2-5	TRBV5-4	ASSLVAEETQY
TRBJ1-5	TRBV19	ASMEVGQPQH
TRBJ2-5	TRBV6-5	ASSSIGREEKTQY
TRBJ1-1	TRBV5-1	ASSIEGAEAF
TRBJ2-2	TRBV6-4	ASSDRVNTGELF
TRBJ1-4	TRBV4-3	ASSQGRQGDNEKLF
TRBJ2-5	TRBV5-6	ASSLERGQGSQETQY
TRBJ2-5	TRBV27	ASSLSGLEAGWKTQY
TRBJ2-7	TRBV19	ASSIAGGHNYEQY
TRBJ1-2	TRBV27	ASSLDRVGGYT
TRBJ2-1	TRBV2	ASRGQGAWEQF
TRBJ1-5	TRBV7-9	ASSFEGSNQPQH
TRBJ2-1	TRBV30	AWRSAGDSYNEQF
TRBJ1-1	TRBV27	ASSSGRGGMNTEAF
TRBJ1-2	TRBV14	ASSPGGDGYT
TRBJ2-3	TRBV12-2	ASRGAVTDTQY
TRBJ2-3	TRBV4-2	ASSQDLVRVVAGTDTQY
TRBJ2-1	TRBV28	ASSETYQQF
TRBJ2-5	TRBV25-1	ASTPGLETQY
TRBJ2-5	TRBV6-5	ASSRPGGQETQY
TRBJ2-3	TRBV7-2	ASSLRGAKGPDTQY
TRBJ2-5	TRBV7-2	ASSPYGQTQY
TRBJ1-1	TRBV28	ASSLPGGKGTEAF
TRBJ2-1	TRBV9	ASSIGTSGHNEQF
TRBJ2-6	TRBV7-2	ASSSLPPGLSSGANVLT
TRBJ2-5	TRBV6-5	ASSYSGGDQETQY
TRBJ2-1	TRBV5-6	ASSSSVMSSYNEQF
TRBJ1-1	TRBV6-5	ASRGQYYTEAF
TRBJ1-2	TRBV29-1	SVGTGWYGYT
TRBJ1-2	TRBV4-3	ASSPGQGGYGYT
TRBJ2-1	TRBV5-1	ASKVAGDPYNEQF
TRBJ2-5	TRBV28	ASSFGTSKQETQY
TRBJ2-6	TRBV4-1	ASSQDTSAGSSGANVLT
TRBJ2-7	TRBV4-3	ASSKDRGLLEQY